One and the same sample provided the 20 T cell receptor beta chains below, sequenced in a study of radiation and T cells in renal cell carcinoma. Time point in this sample: baseline pretreatment blood. Sample treatment: 15 Gy SBRT to primary tumor, nephrectomy 4 weeks later. The protocol was immunoSEQ multiplex PCR, while the TCRdb copy is restricted to in-frame clones and leaves out a portion. Among 150,000 or so clones, 88% were seen once, and the ten largest hold around 4%. The sequenced sample was blood, obtained from a patient whose treatment included radiotherapy and nephrectomy. These TCRs come from an older woman with renal cell carcinoma.

This chain joins TRBV5-1 and TRBJ1-5; the match to TRBD1 covers 7 bases. V lost 3 bases, J lost 5 bases, and 5 bases stayed unmatched. This CDR3 spans 14 amino acids. Germline values: CDR1 SGHRS, CDR2 YFSETQ. For the CDR3, the DNA is TGCGCCAGCAGCTCCACAGGGGCCGATCAGCCCCAGCATTTT. Translated: CASSSTGADQPQHF. The variable domain in full, completed from reference TRBV5-1 and TRBJ1-5, reads KAGVTQTPRYLIKTRGQQVTLSCSPISGHRSVSWYQQTPGQGLQFLFEYFSETQRNKGNFPGRFSGRQFSNSRSEMNVSTLELGDSALYLCASSSTGADQPQHFGDGTRLSIL.

The rearrangement joins TRBV6-1 to TRBJ2-7; weak D call: TRBD2 (5 bases). The CDR3 runs 15 residues. Trimming took off 5 bases at V and 2 bases at J, with 16 bases between the two ends. CDR1 and CDR2 (germline): MNHNS, SASEGT. CDR3 region: CASSQLEVRTYEQYF. CDR3 DNA: TGTGCCAGCAGTCAACTAGAAGTGAGGACCTACGAGCAGTACTTC.

The chain has TRBV27 and TRBJ1-5; a weak D match, TRBD1 (6 bases). The CDR3 runs to 14 residues. Germline CDR1 reads MNHEY; CDR2 reads SMNVEV (reference sequence). With 3 bases removed from V and 7 bases from J, the gap between germline ends came to 13 bases. CDR3 loop: CASSFGQMKQPQHF. CDR3 coding DNA: TGTGCCAGCAGTTTTGGACAGATGAAACAGCCCCAGCATTTT.

The chain links TRBV27 to TRBJ2-5; 11 nucleotides agree with TRBD1. Germline V gene lookup returns CDR1 MNHEY and CDR2 SMNVEV (reference sequence). There are 16 residues in the CDR3. V trimming: 6 bases; J trimming: 5 bases; junction bases outside the gene matches: 11. The CDR3 nucleotides read TGTGCCAGCAGCCCCCTAAGGGACAGGGGGTTTGAGACCCAGTACTTC. It codes for CASSPLRDRGFETQYF.

V usage is TRBV4-2 and J usage is TRBJ2-1; no firm D call. The CDR3 totals 11 residues. The V end lost 8 bases, the J end lost 4 bases, and 6 bases lay between the germline ends. Germline V gene data show CDR1 as LGHNA and CDR2 as YNFKEQ. Here the CDR3 reads CASGIYNEQFF. The CDR3 DNA reads TGTGCCAGCGGAATATACAATGAGCAGTTCTTC.

The V and J genes are TRBV27 and TRBJ2-1; TRBD2 matches 8 bases. Germline loops: CDR1 MNHEY, CDR2 SMNVEV (reference sequence). The J segment lost 5 bases and the V segment lost 3 bases, leaving 6 bases of the junction unmatched. CDR3 length equals 15 residues. CDR3 DNA sequence: TGTGCCAGCAGTTTTCGGGGGGGGGCCCACAATGAGCAGTTCTTC. Translation gives CASSFRGGAHNEQFF.

Only a few counts were recorded for this clone. V and J are TRBV25-1 and TRBJ1-5; the match to TRBD1 covers 11 bases. The CDR3 is 16 amino acids. Per the germline V gene, CDR1 is MGHDK and CDR2 is SYGVNS. The J segment lost 2 bases and the V segment lost 4 bases, leaving 4 bases of the junction unmatched. CDR3 region: CASSGGTGGRNQPQHF. The CDR3, as DNA: TGTGCCAGCAGTGGAGGGACAGGGGGACGCAATCAGCCCCAGCATTTT.

The chain is built from TRBV5-4 and TRBJ1-3, with 9 positions matching TRBD1. Trimming cost V 0 bases and J 0 bases; bases outside gene matches: 7. The CDR3 runs 18 residues. CDR1 is SGHNT, CDR2 YYREEE, per germline (reference sequence). The CDR3 DNA reads TGTGCCAGCAGCTTGGCGGGGACAGGGCTCTACTCTGGAAACACCATATATTTT. This gives the protein CASSLAGTGLYSGNTIYF.

This CDR3 is CASSFTGASNEKLFF. CDR3 sequence (DNA): TGTGCCAGCAGCTTCACAGGGGCGAGTAATGAAAAACTGTTTTTT. V and J are TRBV5-4 and TRBJ1-4, with 7 bases identical to TRBD1. The ends lost 2 bases at V and 4 bases at J; junction bases unmatched: 5. Looked up from germline, CDR1 is SGHNT and CDR2 is YYREEE (reference sequence). The CDR3 is 15 residues long.

The chain joins TRBV7-9 to TRBJ1-1, with 8 bases matching TRBD1. With 3 bases clipped from V and 1 base from J, the junction kept 4 bases outside the gene matches. The CDR3 contains 15 residues. From germline, CDR1 is SEHNR and CDR2 FQNEAQ (reference sequence). CDR3 sequence (DNA): TGTGCCAGCAGCTTTACAGGGGGACAGAACACTGAAGCTTTCTTT. Its protein is CASSFTGGQNTEAFF.

In its sample, this clone was seen once. The J gene is TRBJ1-5, the V gene TRBV18; the D is unclear. This CDR3 has 14 residues. The germline gives CDR1 KGHSH, CDR2 LQKENI. Trimming removed 1 base at V and 3 bases at J, with 7 bases between. This CDR3 is CASSPRESNQPQHF. CDR3 bases: TGTGCCAGCTCACCACGGGAGTCCAATCAGCCCCAGCATTTT. The entire variable domain, with the rest obtained from reference TRBV18 and TRBJ1-5, is as follows: NAGVMQNPRHLVRRRGQEARLRCSPMKGHSHVYWYRQLPEEGLKFMVYLQKENIIDESGMPKERFSAEFPKEGPSILRIQQVVRGDSAAYFCASSPRESNQPQHFGDGTRLSIL.

This clone appeared once. The V and J genes are TRBV6-4 and TRBJ2-1; D call uncertain. The CDR3 has 13 amino acids. V dropped 5 bases and J dropped 7 bases, with 12 bases sitting between them. The germline gives CDR1 MRHNA, CDR2 SNTAGT. The CDR3 region has the DNA TGTGCCAGCAGTTTGAACCTTGCTAATGAGCAGTTCTTC. Its protein is CASSLNLANEQFF.

CDR3 nucleotides: TGTGCCAGCTCACCGTCAAGTAATTCACCCCTCCACTTT. Protein: CASSPSSNSPLHF. The chain uses TRBV18 and TRBJ1-6; the D is unclear. The V and J ends lost 3 bases and 6 bases respectively, with 6 bases between them. The CDR3 is 13 residues long. Germline CDR1 is KGHSH and CDR2 is LQKENI. The whole variable domain, filled in from reference TRBV18 and TRBJ1-6, reads NAGVMQNPRHLVRRRGQEARLRCSPMKGHSHVYWYRQLPEEGLKFMVYLQKENIIDESGMPKERFSAEFPKEGPSILRIQQVVRGDSAAYFCASSPSSNSPLHFGNGTRLTVT.

J is TRBJ1-5 and V is TRBV19, with 7 bases fitting TRBD1. This CDR3 has 17 residues. Trimming cost V 1 base and J 2 bases; bases outside gene matches: 8. Germline loops: CDR1 LNHDA, CDR2 SQIVND (reference sequence). This CDR3 is CASSIVWTGGGNQPQHF. CDR3 nucleotide sequence: TGTGCCAGTAGTATAGTATGGACAGGAGGGGGCAATCAGCCCCAGCATTTT.

V usage is TRBV28 and J usage is TRBJ1-1, with TRBD1 as a possible D gene (5 bases). The germline V gene has CDR1 MDHEN and CDR2 SYDVKM. The CDR3 contains 12 residues. V was clipped by 2 bases and J by 10 bases, with 11 bases between them. CDR3 in amino acids: CASSLRGAGAFF. The DNA of the CDR3 is TGTGCCAGCAGTTTAAGAGGGGCTGGAGCTTTCTTT.

V and J are TRBV19 and TRBJ2-2; D is unresolved. V gave up 6 bases and J gave up 2 bases, with 10 bases separating them. Germline CDR1 is LNHDA and CDR2 is SQIVND (reference sequence). CDR3 length: 14 amino acids. Written as DNA, the CDR3 is TGTGCCAGTAGCAAGGGTATTAACACCGGGGAGCTGTTTTTT. This sequence encodes CASSKGINTGELFF.

The V call is TRBV28, the J call TRBJ2-7; D may be TRBD1 (6 bases). Germline loops: CDR1 MDHEN, CDR2 SYDVKM. V was shortened by 5 bases and J by 7 bases, with 15 bases between the two germline ends. The CDR3 totals 13 residues. The DNA of the CDR3 is TGTGCCAGCAGTCGAGGGACACGCCCTGAGCAGTACTTC. As protein: CASSRGTRPEQYF. The full variable domain, its missing parts supplied by reference TRBV28 and TRBJ2-7, is DVKVTQSSRYLVKRTGEKVFLECVQDMDHENMFWYRQDPGLGLRLIYFSYDVKMKEKGDIPEGYSVSREKKERFSLILESASTNQTSMYLCASSRGTRPEQYFGPGTRLTVT.

V and J are TRBV5-1 and TRBJ2-1; 12 bases are a match to TRBD2. Germline lookup yields CDR1 SGHRS and CDR2 YFSETQ. The V segment lost 4 bases and the J segment 7 bases; nucleotides outside the gene matches: 12. The CDR3 is 17 amino acids. The chain's CDR3 is CASSPPSGGVLGNEQFF. Written as DNA, the CDR3 is TGCGCCAGCAGCCCACCTAGCGGGGGGGTCTTGGGGAATGAGCAGTTCTTC.

This clone was observed at least ten times. This sequence joins TRBV6-6 and TRBJ2-7; D is possibly TRBD1 (6 bases). V was pared by 8 bases and J by 0 bases, with 8 bases between. This CDR3 has 12 residues. Germline assignment: CDR1 MNHNY and CDR2 SVGAGI (reference sequence). The CDR3 coding sequence is TGTGCCAGCGGGGGCTCCTCCTACGAGCAGTACTTC. The encoded protein is CASGGSSYEQYF.

The chain recombines TRBV18 with TRBJ2-7; D uncertain. V was clipped by 3 bases and J by 5 bases, with 5 bases between them. Germline lookup yields CDR1 KGHSH and CDR2 LQKENI. The CDR3 spans 11 residues. The chain's CDR3 is CASSPQDEQYF. The CDR3, as DNA: TGTGCCAGCTCACCCCAGGACGAGCAGTACTTC. The full variable domain, its missing parts supplied by reference TRBV18 and TRBJ2-7, is NAGVMQNPRHLVRRRGQEARLRCSPMKGHSHVYWYRQLPEEGLKFMVYLQKENIIDESGMPKERFSAEFPKEGPSILRIQQVVRGDSAAYFCASSPQDEQYFGPGTRLTVT.